What follows is one T cell receptor beta chain and its context. The target of this receptor is not known. No per-base quality is available; no much larger clone lies one base away. This specimen comes from a study of circulating tumor DNA in untreated peripheral T-cell lymphoma (dated by TCRdb to the early 2020s). In terms of the full investigation: Serum samples were collected at baseline and serially during treatment to track circulating tumor DNA carrying tumor TCR clonotypes. What the authors observed across the whole study: Of the approximately 24 patients with serial samples, approximately 36% had cleared ctDNA after two cycles, and ctDNA that was detectable after therapy showed a trend toward worse survival. Remission over approximately nine years of follow-up was maintained in two patients with persistently detectable ctDNA after therapy, so relapse was not always predicted by ctDNA persistence. Tumor-specific clonotypes turned up in around 72% of patients, identified from 85% to 90% of baseline tissues and from around 67% of baseline serum samples.

Per the germline V gene (reference sequence), MNHEY is the CDR1 and SMNVEV is the CDR2. At the junction V is shortened by 4 bases and J by 4 bases; bases outside the gene matches: 6. CDR3 length: 14 amino acids, cysteine to phenylalanine. Just CDR3 DNA is preserved here, 42 bases in frame from base 1. The study used next-generation sequencing of T-cell receptor sequences to monitor peripheral T-cell lymphoma patients receiving frontline treatment on a trial. Libraries were built with the immunoSEQ multiplex PCR assay. TCRdb took over this immuneACCESS table, retaining in-frame rearrangements with V and J assigned. Such tables are incomplete; in checked studies, under half of the missing clones stem from an unresolved V gene, and the remainder is unexplained. Counted in this sample were some 530 clones; 82% of them appeared once. Together, the top ten hold less than 3.5% of the sample.

The sequencing sample was made of cell-free DNA from blood serum. The receptor was isolated from a human donor with peripheral T-cell lymphoma. In this chain, TRBV27 is recombined with TRBJ2-7, and 8 bases in between align with TRBD2. CDR3 reads: CASSSNSGVYEQYF. The nucleotides read TGTGCCAGCAGTTCGAATAGCGGGGTGTACGAGCAGTACTTC.